These T cell receptor beta chains were read from a single sample in a study of blood T cells in healthy people across ages. TCRdb re-analysed the 5' RACE reads in MiXCR, keeping a single row per CDR3 protein. The sample records roughly 1.6 million distinct CDR3 sequences, roughly 32% being singletons. Sequencing was performed on blood. Receptors originate from a woman in her 30s in good health. Both conserved end residues are part of each CDR3. Fields, in order: CDR3 DNA, CDR3 protein, clone size, V gene, D gene, J gene. A D gene is named only where the DNA matches it firmly. Clone size is shown for a subset of rows, as once, few, many or a class of expanded clone.

TGCGCCAGCAGCTCGACAGGCTATTCCTACGAGCAGTACTTC,CASSSTGYSYEQYF,-,TRBV5-1,-,TRBJ2-7
TGTGCCAGCAGTGCGTCTACGGCTTTCTTT,CASSASTAFF,few,TRBV2,-,TRBJ1-1
TGCGCCAGCAGCCAAGGAGGCGGCTTTAGGGATACGCAGTATTTT,CASSQGGGFRDTQYF,-,TRBV4-1,-,TRBJ2-3
TGTGCCAGTAACCTAGGCTGGACTAACTATGGCTACACCTTC,CASNLGWTNYGYTF,-,TRBV19,-,TRBJ1-2
TGCGCCAGCAGCCAGCTACCCCTTCAGGTGGGTACGCAGTATTTT,CASSQLPLQVGTQYF,-,TRBV4-1,-,TRBJ2-3
TGTGCCAGCACCCAAGGACAGGGAAATTCACCCCTCCACTTT,CASTQGQGNSPLHF,-,TRBV6-6,TRBD1,TRBJ1-6
TGTGCCAGTAGTATAGATCTATGGGCAACAGATACGCAGTATTTT,CASSIDLWATDTQYF,-,TRBV19,-,TRBJ2-3
TGTGCCATCGGCGCCGGGACTTTCCTATACAATGAGCAGTTCTTC,CAIGAGTFLYNEQFF,few,TRBV10-3,-,TRBJ2-1
TGCGCCAGCAGCGTCGTGGCTAGCTCTGGAAACACCATATATTTT,CASSVVASSGNTIYF,-,TRBV4-1,-,TRBJ1-3
TGCAGTGCTCTCGGGGGACTAGCGAAAAGCTCCTACGAGCAGTACTTC,CSALGGLAKSSYEQYF,-,TRBV20-1,TRBD2,TRBJ2-7
TGTGCCAGCAGTTTTTGGGGGACGAGGAATGAAAAACTGTTTTTT,CASSFWGTRNEKLFF,-,TRBV12-3/TRBV12-4,-,TRBJ1-4
TGTGCCAGCAGCTTATCCCAGCCCCTGGGGAATTCACCCCTCCACTTT,CASSLSQPLGNSPLHF,-,TRBV5-5,-,TRBJ1-6
TGCAGTGCTAGTAAAACCGGGACAAGTGGTCTAATGGGGTCCTACGAGCAGTACTTC,CSASKTGTSGLMGSYEQYF,few,TRBV20-1,-,TRBJ2-7
TGCAGTGCAGGGACGGGGACTTCCTACGAGCAGTACTTC,CSAGTGTSYEQYF,-,TRBV20-1,-,TRBJ2-7
TGTGCCAGCAGTACTCTTGGGGGAAATCAGCCCCAGCATTTT,CASSTLGGNQPQHF,few,TRBV27,-,TRBJ1-5
TGTGCCAGCAGCGTGGGACAGCTCCTTGGGGCCTACGAGCAGTACTTC,CASSVGQLLGAYEQYF,-,TRBV9,TRBD1,TRBJ2-7
TGCAGCGTTGAAGACGGACGGGGGGGATGGTCCGGGGAGCTGTTTTTT,CSVEDGRGGWSGELFF,-,TRBV29-1,TRBD2,TRBJ2-2
TGCAGCGTCCAACTTCTCTACAATGAGCAGTTCTTC,CSVQLLYNEQFF,-,TRBV29-1,-,TRBJ2-1
TGTGCCAGCAGCTTAACTAGCGGGAGTAGGAATGAGCAGTTCTTC,CASSLTSGSRNEQFF,many,TRBV7-3,TRBD2,TRBJ2-1
TGTGCCAGCAGCCAAGATGCGGGCGGCGAGCAGTACTTC,CASSQDAGGEQYF,-,TRBV3-1,-,TRBJ2-7
TGTGCCAGCAGTTCCATACTGGTAGGGTTGGGGTATAGCTACACCTTC,CASSSILVGLGYSYTF,-,TRBV12-3/TRBV12-4,-,TRBJ1-2
TGCGCCAGCAGCTTGGGCTCTACCCTCAATGAGCAGTTCTTC,CASSLGSTLNEQFF,many,TRBV5-1,-,TRBJ2-1
TGTGCCAGCAGCTTAGGGAGGGATCCCTACGAGCAGTACTTC,CASSLGRDPYEQYF,many,TRBV7-9,-,TRBJ2-7
TGTGCCAGCAGCCCTGACGGAAATCAGCCCCAGCATTTT,CASSPDGNQPQHF,many,TRBV5-1,-,TRBJ1-5
TGTGCCAGCAGCGCCGCCGGGACTATTTCAGATACGCAGTATTTT,CASSAAGTISDTQYF,few,TRBV7-9,TRBD2,TRBJ2-3
TGTGCCAGTTCCTTAGCGGGGGGTATTAATACGCAGTATTTT,CASSLAGGINTQYF,-,TRBV6-2/TRBV6-3,TRBD2,TRBJ2-3
TGTGCCAGCAGTGACCCCAGGGCAGTTGAGACCCAGTACTTC,CASSDPRAVETQYF,-,TRBV6-5,-,TRBJ2-5
TGCAGTGCTACGGGCCGCGCCTCTGGAAACACCATATATTTT,CSATGRASGNTIYF,-,TRBV20-1,-,TRBJ1-3
TGTGCCAGCAGCCAGCCTGATCGCGGAAAACGGTTTTTT,CASSQPDRGKRFF,-,TRBV12-3/TRBV12-4,-,TRBJ1-4
TGTGCCAGCAGTTTTCTCCGAGGGGGCTACGAGCAGTACTTC,CASSFLRGGYEQYF,few,TRBV28,-,TRBJ2-7
TGTGCCAGCAGCCCCCCCGGAAACAGCCAAGAGACCCAGTGCTTC,CASSPPGNSQETQCF,-,TRBV7-9,-,TRBJ2-5
TGTGCCAGCAGTGAAGTTAGGCTCAACCTAGGGGCCAACGTCCTGACTTTC,CASSEVRLNLGANVLTF,-,TRBV28,-,TRBJ2-6
TGTGCCTGGAGTGCTGTAGCGGACTACACAGATACGCAGTATTTT,CAWSAVADYTDTQYF,-,TRBV30,-,TRBJ2-3
TGTGCCAGCAGTGACAGATCAAGGACTGAAGCTTTCTTT,CASSDRSRTEAFF,-,TRBV6-1,-,TRBJ1-1
TGTGCCAGCAAGCCTCTAGCGGGGGGGCATACCCACAATGAGCAGTTCTTC,CASKPLAGGHTHNEQFF,-,TRBV2,TRBD2,TRBJ2-1
TGTGCCAGCAGCTTAGTACGGTTTTCACCCTATGGCTACACCTTC,CASSLVRFSPYGYTF,few,TRBV7-3,-,TRBJ1-2
TGTGCCAGCAGCGGAACGGGACTCCTGAGCTCCTACGAGCGGTACTTC,CASSGTGLLSSYERYF,few,TRBV11-2,-,TRBJ2-7
TGTGCCAGCAGCCCCCCCGGTTCCGGTGAGGACACTGAAGCTTTCTTT,CASSPPGSGEDTEAFF,-,TRBV7-9,-,TRBJ1-1
TGCAGTGCTTTTTTTCCGGGACTAGCCTCCTACGAGCAGTACTTC,CSAFFPGLASYEQYF,few,TRBV20-1,TRBD2,TRBJ2-7
TGTGCCAGCAGCTTAAATCGACTAGCGGGATTAGAGACCCAGTACTTC,CASSLNRLAGLETQYF,-,TRBV7-2,TRBD2,TRBJ2-5
TGCAGATTGGACTTGTACAATGAGCAGTTCTTC,CRLDLYNEQFF,many,TRBV20-1,-,TRBJ2-1